Listed here are 13 T cell receptor beta chains from one sample, sequenced in a study of blood T cell repertoires in COVID-19. Measured with immunoSEQ multiplex PCR; TCRdb has only the in-frame clones, and not every one. The table records about 180,000 clones, around 85% of them present only once. Sequences were obtained from peripheral blood. The receptor set was obtained from a man between 65 and 79 years old with active or convalescent COVID-19.

This chain joins TRBV7-2 and TRBJ1-5; 9 nucleotides line up with TRBD1. This CDR3 region has 14 residues. After removal of 5 bases from V and 1 base from J, the junction contained 0 bases not matched to a gene. From germline, CDR1 is SGHTA and CDR2 FQGNSA. As DNA, the CDR3 is TGTGCCAGCAGCGGACAGGGGAGCAATCAGCCCCAGCATTTT. Residues: CASSGQGSNQPQHF.

The chain has TRBV18 and TRBJ2-1; TRBD2 matches at 7 bases. This CDR3 is 17 amino acids long. CDR1 and CDR2 from the germline V gene are KGHSH and LQKENI. V shed 0 bases and J 6 bases; nucleotides not matched to a gene: 11. Here the CDR3 reads CASSPPATREQANEQFF. CDR3 nucleotides: TGTGCCAGCTCACCACCGGCAACGCGGGAGCAGGCCAATGAGCAGTTCTTC.

This chain links TRBV9 with TRBJ2-1; 9 positions match TRBD2. This CDR3 is 16 amino acids long. CDR1 SGDLS and CDR2 YYNGEE come from the germline V gene. Germline trimming cut 2 bases from V and 8 bases from J; bases unmatched to any gene: 11. In nucleotides, the CDR3 is TGTGCCAGCAGCGTGGAGGGAGCGGGAGGATTCGATGAGCAGTTCTTC. This codes for CASSVEGAGGFDEQFF. Full variable domain (remainder filled in from reference TRBV9 and TRBJ2-1): DSGVTQTPKHLITATGQRVTLRCSPRSGDLSVYWYQQSLDQGLQFLIQYYNGEERAKGNILERFSAQQFPDLHSELNLSSLELGDSALYFCASSVEGAGGFDEQFFGPGTRLTVL.

The V and J genes are TRBV12-3 or TRBV12-4 and TRBJ2-5; D gene unclear. Trimming removed 3 bases at V and 5 bases at J, with 7 bases between. The CDR3 sequence is 12 residues long. The CDR3 coding sequence is TGTGCCAGCAGTTTTGCGAGGGAGACCCAGTACTTC. Translating gives CASSFARETQYF.

This sequence joins TRBV10-2 and TRBJ1-2; 11 bases map to TRBD1. This CDR3 has 18 residues. V lost 8 bases, J lost 4 bases, and 18 bases stayed unmatched. Germline loops: CDR1 WSHSY, CDR2 SAAADI. The CDR3 sequence is CASGGESDRGLPIYGYTF. DNA of the CDR3: TGCGCCAGCGGAGGGGAGTCGGACAGGGGGCTCCCTATCTATGGCTACACCTTC.

The V call is TRBV7-2, the J call TRBJ1-1, with D perhaps matching TRBD1 (6 bases). This CDR3 contains 15 residues. Per germline, CDR1 SGHTA and CDR2 FQGNSA. With 5 bases removed from V and 2 bases from J, the gap between germline ends came to 15 bases. For the CDR3, the DNA is TGTGCCAGCAGCCCACGCCAGGGGACCAACACTGAAGCTTTCTTT. This gives the protein CASSPRQGTNTEAFF.

This clone is a singleton in its sample. The chain has TRBV7-3 and TRBJ1-1; D is uncertain. The CDR3 has 15 amino acids. CDR1 is SGHTA, CDR2 FQGTGA, per germline. The V gene lost 3 bases and the J gene lost 2 bases, with 13 bases spanning the gap. Written as DNA, the CDR3 is TGTGCCAGCAGCTTTGGCGACGGGAGAAACACTGAAGCTTTCTTT. It specifies CASSFGDGRNTEAFF.

In this sample, this clone turned up once. This chain connects TRBV6-2 or TRBV6-3 to TRBJ2-2; a possible D gene is TRBD2 (5 bases). The CDR3 covers 15 residues. Trimming stripped 4 bases from V and 3 bases from J, with 12 bases between. Germline CDR1 and CDR2: MNHEY and SVGEGT. CDR3 DNA sequence: TGTGCCAGCAGTTCCCGGAGGCGAGACACCGGGGAGCTGTTTTTT. Its translation is CASSSRRRDTGELFF.

The chain is built from TRBV10-3 and TRBJ1-2; a weak D match, TRBD1 (5 bases). The CDR3 is 12 residues long. Germline CDR1 and CDR2: ENHRY and SYGVKD. V lost 9 bases and J 0 bases, leaving 8 bases between the germline ends. CDR3 in DNA: TGTGCCATGAGACAGACTAACTATGGCTACACCTTC. It translates to CAMRQTNYGYTF.

The chain couples TRBV7-2 to TRBJ2-3, with D perhaps TRBD2 (5 bases). From germline, CDR1 is SGHTA and CDR2 FQGNSA. The CDR3 runs 13 residues. With 8 bases removed from V and 2 bases from J, the gap between germline ends came to 11 bases. The CDR3 sequence is CASVRETTDTQYF. The CDR3 DNA is TGTGCCAGCGTGAGGGAAACCACAGATACGCAGTATTTT.

The chain employs TRBV12-3 or TRBV12-4 and TRBJ1-4; tentative D call: TRBD1 (5 bases). The CDR3 covers 13 residues. V lost 5 bases to trimming and J lost 8 bases, with 12 bases between them. CDR3 loop: CASSPQGSEKLFF. Here the CDR3 DNA reads TGTGCCAGCAGTCCCCAGGGAAGCGAAAAACTGTTTTTT.

The chain is built from TRBV18 and TRBJ2-3; 10 bases are shared with TRBD2. The CDR3 consists of 18 residues. Looked up from germline, CDR1 is KGHSH and CDR2 is LQKENI. The junction had 14 bases not matched to a gene; V was cut back by 3 bases and J by 5 bases. The CDR3 is CASSPEGQAGGPGDTQYF. CDR3 bases: TGTGCCAGCTCACCCGAAGGGCAAGCGGGAGGGCCGGGAGATACGCAGTATTTT.

V and J are TRBV27 and TRBJ2-7; weak D call: TRBD2 (5 bases). Trimming removed 9 bases from V and 6 bases from J, with 12 bases in between. The CDR3 is made up of 11 amino acids. In germline, CDR1 is MNHEY, CDR2 SMNVEV (reference sequence). The CDR3 protein is CASGSPGEQYF. CDR3 sequence (DNA): TGTGCCAGTGGGAGTCCGGGCGAGCAGTACTTC.